This TCR beta chain was identified in a study of blood T cells in healthy people across ages. Together with a sample-barcoded 5' primer, a J-beta primer mix was included in a second PCR lasting roughly 6 to 12 cycles. TCRdb reprocessed the 5' RACE reads with MiXCR, giving one entry per CDR3 protein. The repertoire holds approximately 400,000 distinct CDR3 sequences, 50% to 60% seen once, with around 49% in the top ten. The authors drew 7.5 to 10 milliliters of peripheral blood from each donor. This CDR3 contains 15 residues. The germline gives CDR1 MNHEY, CDR2 SMNVEV (reference sequence). The study, taken as a whole, reports: With age, beta diversity per million T cells declined roughly linearly, significantly by 40.

On this clonotype: Its antigen is undetermined. A read error may produce the germline difference seen at one junction end.

The receptor comes from a man aged 60 to 69 in good health. This chain links TRBV27 with TRBJ2-1; D gene uncertain. The sequenced sample was blood. The CDR3 bases are TGTGCCAGCAGTTTGTGGCGGAGCCGAAGGGATGAGCTGTTCTTC. Amino acids: CASSLWRSRRDELFF.